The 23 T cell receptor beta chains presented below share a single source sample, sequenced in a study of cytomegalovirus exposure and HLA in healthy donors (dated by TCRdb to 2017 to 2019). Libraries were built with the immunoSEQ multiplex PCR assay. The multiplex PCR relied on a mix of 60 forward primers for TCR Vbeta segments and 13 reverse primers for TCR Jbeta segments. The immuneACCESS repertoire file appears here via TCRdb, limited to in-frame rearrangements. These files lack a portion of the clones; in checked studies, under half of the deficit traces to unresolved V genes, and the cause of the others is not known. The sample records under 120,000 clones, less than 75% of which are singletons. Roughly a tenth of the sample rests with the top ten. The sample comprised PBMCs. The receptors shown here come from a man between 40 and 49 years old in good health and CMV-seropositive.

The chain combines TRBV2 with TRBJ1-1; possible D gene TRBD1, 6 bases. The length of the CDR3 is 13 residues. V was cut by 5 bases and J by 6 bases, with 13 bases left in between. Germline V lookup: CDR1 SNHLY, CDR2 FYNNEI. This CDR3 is CASSTGRAAEAFF. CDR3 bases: TGTGCCAGCAGTACAGGGAGAGCCGCTGAAGCTTTCTTT.

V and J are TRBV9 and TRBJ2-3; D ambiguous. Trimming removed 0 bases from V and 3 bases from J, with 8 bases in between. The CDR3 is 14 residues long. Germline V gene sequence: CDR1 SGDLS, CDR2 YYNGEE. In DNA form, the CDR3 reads TGTGCCAGCAGCGTAGGTTCTAAAACAGATACGCAGTATTTT. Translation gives CASSVGSKTDTQYF.

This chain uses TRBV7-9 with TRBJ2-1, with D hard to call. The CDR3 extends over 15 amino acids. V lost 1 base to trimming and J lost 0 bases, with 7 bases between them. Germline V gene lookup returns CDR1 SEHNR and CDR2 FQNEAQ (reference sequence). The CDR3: CASSLDSSSYNEQFF. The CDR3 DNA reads TGTGCCAGCAGCTTAGATTCGAGCTCCTACAATGAGCAGTTCTTC.

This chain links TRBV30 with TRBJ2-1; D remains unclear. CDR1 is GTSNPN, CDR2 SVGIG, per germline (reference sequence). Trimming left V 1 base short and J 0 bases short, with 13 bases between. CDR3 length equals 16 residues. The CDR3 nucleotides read TGTGCCTGGAGTGATACTGTGAAGAGCTCCTACAATGAGCAGTTCTTC. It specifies CAWSDTVKSSYNEQFF. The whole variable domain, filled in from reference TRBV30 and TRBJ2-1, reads SQTIHQWPATLVQPVGSPLSLECTVEGTSNPNLYWYRQAAGRGLQLLFYSVGIGQISSEVPQNLSASRPQDRQFILSSKKLLLSDSGFYLCAWSDTVKSSYNEQFFGPGTRLTVL.

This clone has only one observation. CDR3 region: CSVPGQGVVHEQFF. Written as DNA, the CDR3 is TGCAGCGTCCCGGGACAGGGGGTAGTACATGAGCAGTTCTTC. The chain couples TRBV29-1 to TRBJ2-1; 11 nucleotides line up with TRBD1. This CDR3 has 14 amino acids. The germline V gene has CDR1 SQVTM and CDR2 ANQGSEA. V lost 6 bases and J lost 8; bases outside the gene matches: 9.

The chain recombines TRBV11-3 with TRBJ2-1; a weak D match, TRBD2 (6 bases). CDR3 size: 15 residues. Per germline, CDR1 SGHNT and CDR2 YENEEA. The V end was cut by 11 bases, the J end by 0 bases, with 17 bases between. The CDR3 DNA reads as TGTGCCCTCATCGGGGGATGGAGCTCCTACAATGAGCAGTTCTTC. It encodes CALIGGWSSYNEQFF. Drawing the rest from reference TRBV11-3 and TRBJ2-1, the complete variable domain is EAGVVQSPRYKIIEKKQPVAFWCNPISGHNTLYWYLQNLGQGPELLIRYENEEAVDDSQLPKDRFSAERLKGVDSTLKIQPAELGDSAVYLCALIGGWSSYNEQFFGPGTRLTVL.

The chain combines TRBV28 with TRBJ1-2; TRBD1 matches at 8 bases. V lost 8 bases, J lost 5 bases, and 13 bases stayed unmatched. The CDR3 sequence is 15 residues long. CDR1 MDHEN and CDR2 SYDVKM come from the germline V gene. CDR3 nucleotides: TGTGCCAGCGGACAGGGAGGGGGGCTAGGGTATGGCTACACCTTC. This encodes CASGQGGGLGYGYTF.

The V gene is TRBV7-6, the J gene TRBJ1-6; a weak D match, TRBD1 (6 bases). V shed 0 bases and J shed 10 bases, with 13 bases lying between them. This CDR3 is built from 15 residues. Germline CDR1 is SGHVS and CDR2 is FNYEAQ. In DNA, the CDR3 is TGTGCCAGCAGCTTAGCCACAGGGTCAAAATCACCCCTCCACTTT. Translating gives CASSLATGSKSPLHF.

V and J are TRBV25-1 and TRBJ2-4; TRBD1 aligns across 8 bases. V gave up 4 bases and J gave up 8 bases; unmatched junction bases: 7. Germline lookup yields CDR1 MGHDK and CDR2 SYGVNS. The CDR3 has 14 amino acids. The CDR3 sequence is CASSATGDLDIQYF. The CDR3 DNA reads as TGTGCCAGCAGTGCGACAGGGGATCTTGACATTCAGTACTTC.

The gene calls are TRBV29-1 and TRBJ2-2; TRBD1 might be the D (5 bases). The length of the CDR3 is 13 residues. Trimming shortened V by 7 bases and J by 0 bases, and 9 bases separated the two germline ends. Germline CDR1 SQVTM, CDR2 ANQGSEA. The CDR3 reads CSDRRANTGELFF. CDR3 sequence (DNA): TGCAGCGATCGCAGGGCGAACACCGGGGAGCTGTTTTTT.

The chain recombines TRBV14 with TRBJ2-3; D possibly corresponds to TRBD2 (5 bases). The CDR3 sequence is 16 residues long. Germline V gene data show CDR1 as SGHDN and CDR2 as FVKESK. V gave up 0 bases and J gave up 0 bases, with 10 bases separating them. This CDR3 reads CASSQDIGSSTDTQYF. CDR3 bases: TGTGCCAGCAGCCAAGATATAGGGAGCAGCACAGATACGCAGTATTTT.

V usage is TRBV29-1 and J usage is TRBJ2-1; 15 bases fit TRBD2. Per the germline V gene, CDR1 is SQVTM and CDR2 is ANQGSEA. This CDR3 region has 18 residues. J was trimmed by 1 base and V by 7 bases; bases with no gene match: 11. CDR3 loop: CSGHLGLAGGWSYNEQFF. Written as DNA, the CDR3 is TGCAGCGGACACCTGGGACTAGCGGGAGGTTGGTCCTACAATGAGCAGTTCTTC.

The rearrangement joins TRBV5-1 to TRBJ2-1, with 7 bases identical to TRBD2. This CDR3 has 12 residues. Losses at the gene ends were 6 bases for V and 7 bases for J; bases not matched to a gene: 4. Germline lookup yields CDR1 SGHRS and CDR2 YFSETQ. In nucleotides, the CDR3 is TGCGCCAGCACTTTAGCGGGTAATGAGCAGTTCTTC. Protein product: CASTLAGNEQFF.

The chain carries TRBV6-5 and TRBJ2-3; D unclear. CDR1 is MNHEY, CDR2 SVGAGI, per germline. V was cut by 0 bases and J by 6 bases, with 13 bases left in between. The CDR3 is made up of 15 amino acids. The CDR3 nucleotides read TGTGCCAGCAGTTACTCGTACGCGGATGAGGATACGCAGTATTTT. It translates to CASSYSYADEDTQYF.

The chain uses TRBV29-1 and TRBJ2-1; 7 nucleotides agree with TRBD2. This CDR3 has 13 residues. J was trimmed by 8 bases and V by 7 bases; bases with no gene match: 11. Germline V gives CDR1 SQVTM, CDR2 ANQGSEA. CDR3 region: CSAGGEQVYEQFF. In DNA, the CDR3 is TGCAGCGCTGGGGGGGAGCAAGTGTATGAGCAGTTCTTC.

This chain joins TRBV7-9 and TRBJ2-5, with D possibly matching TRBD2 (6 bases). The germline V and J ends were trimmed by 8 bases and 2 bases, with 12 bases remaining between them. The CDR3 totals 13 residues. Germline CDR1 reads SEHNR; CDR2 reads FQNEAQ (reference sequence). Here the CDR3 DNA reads TGTGCCAGCGGGGACCGGGGGCAAGAGACCCAGTACTTC. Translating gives CASGDRGQETQYF.

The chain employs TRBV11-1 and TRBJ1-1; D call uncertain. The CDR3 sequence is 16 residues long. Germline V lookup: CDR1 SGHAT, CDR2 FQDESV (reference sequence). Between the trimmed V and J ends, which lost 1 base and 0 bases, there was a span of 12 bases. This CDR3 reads CASSLEQAKVNTEAFF. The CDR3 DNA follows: TGTGCCAGCAGCTTAGAGCAGGCTAAGGTGAACACTGAAGCTTTCTTT.

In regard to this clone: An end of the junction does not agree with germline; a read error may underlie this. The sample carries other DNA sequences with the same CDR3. CDR3 sequence: CASSVAGVTYNEQFF. CDR3 coding DNA: TGCGCCAGCAGCGTAGCGGGTGTTACCTACAATGAGCAGTTCTTC. The chain carries TRBV9 and TRBJ2-1, with 7 bases that match TRBD2. CDR3 length: 15 amino acids. Germline V gene sequence: CDR1 SGDLS, CDR2 YYNGEE.

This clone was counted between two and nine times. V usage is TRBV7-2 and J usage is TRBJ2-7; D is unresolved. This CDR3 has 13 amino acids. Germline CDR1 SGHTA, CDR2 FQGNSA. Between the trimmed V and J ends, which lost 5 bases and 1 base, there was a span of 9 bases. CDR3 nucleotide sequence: TGTGCCAGCAGCCCCCCCCAATCCTACGAGCAGTACTTC. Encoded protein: CASSPPQSYEQYF. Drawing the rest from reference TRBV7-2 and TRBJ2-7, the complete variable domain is GAGVSQSPSNKVTEKGKDVELRCDPISGHTALYWYRQSLGQGLEFLIYFQGNSAPDKSGLPSDRFSAERTGGSVSTLTIQRTQQEDSAVYLCASSPPQSYEQYFGPGTRLTVT.

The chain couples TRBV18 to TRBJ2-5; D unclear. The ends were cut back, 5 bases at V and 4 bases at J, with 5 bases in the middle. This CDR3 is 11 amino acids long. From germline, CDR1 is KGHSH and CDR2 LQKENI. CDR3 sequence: CASSSRETQYF. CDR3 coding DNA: TGTGCCAGCTCATCGCGAGAGACCCAGTACTTC.

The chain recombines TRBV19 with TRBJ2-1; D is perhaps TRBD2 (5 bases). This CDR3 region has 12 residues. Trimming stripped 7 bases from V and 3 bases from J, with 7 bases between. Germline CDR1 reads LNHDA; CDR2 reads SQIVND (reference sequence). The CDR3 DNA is TGTGCCAGTACCCGGGACTACAATGAGCAGTTCTTC. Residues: CASTRDYNEQFF.

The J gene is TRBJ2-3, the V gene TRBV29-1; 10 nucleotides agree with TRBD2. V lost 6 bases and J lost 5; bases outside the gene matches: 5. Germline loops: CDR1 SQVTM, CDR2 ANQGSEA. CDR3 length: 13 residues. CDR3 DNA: TGCAGCGTGAGCGGGAGGGCCATAGATACGCAGTATTTT. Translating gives CSVSGRAIDTQYF.

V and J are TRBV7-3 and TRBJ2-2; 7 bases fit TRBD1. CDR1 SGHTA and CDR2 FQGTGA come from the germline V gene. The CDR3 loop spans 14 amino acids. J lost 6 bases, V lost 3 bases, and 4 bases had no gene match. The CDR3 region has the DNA TGTGCCAGCAGCTTCACAGGGGTGGCCGGGGAGCTGTTTTTT. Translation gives CASSFTGVAGELFF.